Sequencing of this TCR beta chain was carried out in a study of OX40 agonist ivuxolimab in advanced cancers. Looking at the study overall: Intravenous ivuxolimab at 0.01 to 10 mg/kg was given to patients every 2 weeks. Enrolled patients in dose escalation had cancers that were hepatocellular carcinoma, melanoma, renal cell or head and neck cancer. Overall study results and limits: Nonresponders, in some cases, also had low normalized T-cell clonal expansion.

In the case of this clone: Its target is not known.

The data were produced by immunoSEQ multiplex PCR, yet TCRdb's version contains in-frame clones alone and is incomplete. The sample gives 60,000 to 90,000 clones, around 82% of which show up once; around 0.76% is in the top ten. Blood samples were obtained at baseline, cycle 4 day 1, and cycle 7 day 1. This CDR3 comprises 14 residues. Germline CDR1 SEHNR, CDR2 FQNEAQ (reference sequence). V lost 5 bases to trimming and J lost 2 bases, with 12 bases between them. This chain connects TRBV7-9 to TRBJ1-2, with D unresolved. Sequences were derived from CD4+ or CD8+ T cells sorted from blood, sampled in a trial of the OX40 agonist ivuxolimab. This TCR came from an adult with an advanced solid tumor such as melanoma, head and neck, liver or kidney cancer. For the CDR3, the DNA is TGTGCCAGCAGCCGGACCGACCCCAACTATGGCTACACCTTC. Amino acid sequence: CASSRTDPNYGYTF.